This T cell receptor beta chain was identified during a study of blood T cell repertoires in COVID-19. Turning to the study itself: COVID-19 samples, acute and convalescent, were from the United States, Italy and Spain. T cells, B-cell-depleted T cells, or PBMCs provided the cDNA or gDNA that served as material.

Authors' data handling: By means of reference gene primer amplification, nucleated cell counts were estimated. Generated by immunoSEQ multiplex PCR, the TCRdb table keeps only in-frame clones and is missing some. V and J calls and clone size are given by that table; D and trimming were obtained from the DNA. The sample consists of 300,000 to 350,000 clones, about four fifths of them appearing once. CDR3 size: 14 residues. V lost 5 bases to trimming and J lost 5 bases; unmatched junction nucleotides: 7. CDR1 and CDR2 (germline): SGHRS, YFSETQ. The TCR comes from a man under 40 with active or convalescent COVID-19. The material sequenced was peripheral blood. V and J are TRBV5-1 and TRBJ2-1, with 7 bases that match TRBD1. CDR3: CASSWDRRDNEQFF. CDR3 coding DNA: TGCGCCAGCAGTTGGGACAGAAGGGACAATGAGCAGTTCTTC. Together with reference TRBV5-1 and TRBJ2-1, the CDR3 gives the full variable domain: KAGVTQTPRYLIKTRGQQVTLSCSPISGHRSVSWYQQTPGQGLQFLFEYFSETQRNKGNFPGRFSGRQFSNSRSEMNVSTLELGDSALYLCASSWDRRDNEQFFGPGTRLTVL.